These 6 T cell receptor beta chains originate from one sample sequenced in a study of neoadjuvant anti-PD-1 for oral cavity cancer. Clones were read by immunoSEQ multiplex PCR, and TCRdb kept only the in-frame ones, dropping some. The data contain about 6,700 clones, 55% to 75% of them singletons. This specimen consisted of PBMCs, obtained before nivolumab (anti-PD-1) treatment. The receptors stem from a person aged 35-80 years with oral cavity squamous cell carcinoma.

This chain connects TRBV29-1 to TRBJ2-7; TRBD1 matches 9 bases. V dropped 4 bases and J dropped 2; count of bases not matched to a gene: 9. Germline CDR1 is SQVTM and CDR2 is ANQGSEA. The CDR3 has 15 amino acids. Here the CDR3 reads CSVAGGRDRAYEQYF. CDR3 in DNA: TGCAGCGTTGCGGGGGGACGGGACAGGGCCTACGAGCAGTACTTC.

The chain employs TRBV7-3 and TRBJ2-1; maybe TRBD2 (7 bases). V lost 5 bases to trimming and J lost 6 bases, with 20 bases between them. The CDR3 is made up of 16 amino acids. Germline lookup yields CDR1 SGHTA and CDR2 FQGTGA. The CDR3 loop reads CASSLRGGGSSNEQFF. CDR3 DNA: TGTGCCAGCAGCCTAAGGGGCGGGGGCAGTTCCAATGAGCAGTTCTTC.

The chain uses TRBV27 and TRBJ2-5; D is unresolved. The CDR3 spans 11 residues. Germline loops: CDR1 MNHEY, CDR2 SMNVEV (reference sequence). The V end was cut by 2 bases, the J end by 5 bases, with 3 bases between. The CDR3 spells CASSLGETQYF. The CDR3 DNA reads TGTGCCAGCAGTTTAGGCGAGACCCAGTACTTC.

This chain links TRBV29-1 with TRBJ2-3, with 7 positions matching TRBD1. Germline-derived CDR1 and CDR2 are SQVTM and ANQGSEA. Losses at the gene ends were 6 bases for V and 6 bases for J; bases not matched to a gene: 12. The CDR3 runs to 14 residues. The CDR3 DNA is TGCAGCGTGGCCGCTGGACAGGCAACGGATACGCAGTATTTT. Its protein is CSVAAGQATDTQYF.

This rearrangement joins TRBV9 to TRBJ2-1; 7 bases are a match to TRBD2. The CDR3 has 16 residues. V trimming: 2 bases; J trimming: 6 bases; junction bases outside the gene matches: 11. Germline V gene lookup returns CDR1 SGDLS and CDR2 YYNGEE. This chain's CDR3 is CASSVVTGGLTNEQFF. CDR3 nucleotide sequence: TGTGCCAGCAGCGTGGTAACGGGGGGTCTGACCAATGAGCAGTTCTTC.

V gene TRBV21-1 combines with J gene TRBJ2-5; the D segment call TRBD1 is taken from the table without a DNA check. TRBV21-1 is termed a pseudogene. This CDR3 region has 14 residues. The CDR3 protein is CASSKTEFQETQYF. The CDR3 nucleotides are TGTGCCAGCAGCAAGACAGAGTTCCAAGAGACCCAGTACTTC.